Shown below are 10 T cell receptor beta chains from a single sample sequenced in a study of T-cell memory formation after mild COVID-19. TCRdb redid the calling of the 5' RACE reads with MiXCR, one entry per CDR3 protein. The data hold about 540,000 distinct CDR3 sequences, with roughly 20% observed a single time. Sequencing was done on a sample of PBMCs or a T cell subset sorted from them (not recorded which). The receptors here all came from an adult woman who had mild COVID-19 (a few samples of this study predate the infection). Cell type and time point are not known.

The genes are TRBV11-2 and TRBJ2-5; no clear D. Germline loops: CDR1 SGHAT, CDR2 FQNNGV. Trimming removed 3 bases from V and 4 bases from J, with 9 bases in between. This CDR3 is 13 amino acids long. CDR3 residues: CASSLEKRETQYF. The DNA for the CDR3 is TGTGCCAGCAGCTTGGAAAAGAGAGAGACCCAGTACTTC.

The CDR3 DNA reads as TGTGCCAGCAGCAGATTCCTTCAGGGGGCTGGAGACAATGAGCAGTTCTTC. It encodes CASSRFLQGAGDNEQFF. This chain joins TRBV6-1 and TRBJ2-1, with 8 bases fitting TRBD1. CDR3 length: 17 amino acids. Trimming cost V 6 bases and J 5 bases; bases outside gene matches: 15. Germline V gene lookup returns CDR1 MNHNS and CDR2 SASEGT.

This clonotype was recorded once. The chain uses TRBV9 and TRBJ1-2; the D gene is possibly TRBD1 (5 bases). V was pared by 4 bases and J by 4 bases, with 11 bases between. CDR1 and CDR2 (germline): SGDLS, YYNGEE. The CDR3 loop spans 13 amino acids. The CDR3 reads CASSRGDGYGYTF. The DNA of the CDR3 is TGTGCCAGCAGCCGGGGCGACGGCTATGGCTACACCTTC.

The chain uses TRBV7-6 and TRBJ2-1, with 9 bases fitting TRBD1. Germline lookup yields CDR1 SGHVS and CDR2 FNYEAQ. The CDR3 runs to 16 residues. J gave up 2 bases and V 0 bases, and 2 bases lay outside the gene matches. CDR3 DNA: TGTGCCAGCAGCTTAGCCCGACAGGGGGCCTACAATGAGCAGTTCTTC. Translating gives CASSLARQGAYNEQFF.

This chain links TRBV27 with TRBJ2-5; D tentatively reads TRBD1 or TRBD2 (5 bases each). The CDR3 spans 14 residues. CDR1 MNHEY and CDR2 SMNVEV come from the germline V gene (reference sequence). V gave up 0 bases and J gave up 7 bases, with 12 bases separating them. Written as DNA, the CDR3 is TGTGCCAGCAGTTTATCGACAGTGGGACCGACCCAGTACTTC. It translates to CASSLSTVGPTQYF.

The sample holds a few counts of this clonotype. The chain joins TRBV7-9 to TRBJ1-2; maybe TRBD1 (5 bases). Trimming took 5 bases from V and 1 from J, leaving 11 bases between them. Germline CDR1 SEHNR, CDR2 FQNEAQ (reference sequence). CDR3 length: 14 residues. CDR3 DNA sequence: TGTGCCAGCAGCCTCTACGACAGTAACTATGGCTACACCTTC. Encoded protein: CASSLYDSNYGYTF. Together with reference TRBV7-9 and TRBJ1-2, the CDR3 gives the full variable domain: DTGVSQNPRHKITKRGQNVTFRCDPISEHNRLYWYRQTLGQGPEFLTYFQNEAQLEKSRLLSDRFSAERPKGSFSTLEIQRTEQGDSAMYLCASSLYDSNYGYTFGSGTRLTVV.

The chain recombines TRBV2 with TRBJ2-5, with D hard to call. Germline V gives CDR1 SNHLY, CDR2 FYNNEI. The CDR3 runs 15 residues. Trimming took off 5 bases at V and 5 bases at J, with 18 bases between the two ends. The CDR3 region is CASSRIVRAAETQYF. The DNA of the CDR3 is TGTGCCAGCAGTCGTATTGTAAGGGCGGCGGAGACCCAGTACTTC.

This sequence joins TRBV11-1 and TRBJ2-2; 8 nucleotides line up with TRBD1. Unmatched junction bases numbered 5, after V lost 1 base and J lost 1 base. The germline gives CDR1 SGHAT, CDR2 FQDESV (reference sequence). The CDR3 sequence is 17 residues long. As DNA, the CDR3 is TGTGCCAGCAGCTTAGAAAACAGGGGGTGGAACACCGGGGAGCTGTTTTTT. It encodes CASSLENRGWNTGELFF.

The chain links TRBV6-6 to TRBJ1-1; a weak D match, TRBD1 (5 bases). The CDR3 is made up of 14 amino acids. Trimming stripped 6 bases from V and 5 bases from J, with 16 bases between. CDR1 MNHNY and CDR2 SVGAGI come from the germline V gene (reference sequence). The DNA of the CDR3 is TGTGCCAGCAGCTTCGGGGAGGGGTGGACTGAAGCTTTCTTT. This encodes CASSFGEGWTEAFF.

This chain links TRBV7-8 with TRBJ2-1; D unresolved. The CDR3 is 14 residues long. Germline V gives CDR1 SGHVS, CDR2 FQNEAQ. The germline V and J ends were trimmed by 5 bases and 9 bases, with 17 bases remaining between them. CDR3 DNA: TGTGCCAGCAGCCCCCCAGTTGTGGCCAGTGAGCAGTTCTTC. It encodes CASSPPVVASEQFF.